This T cell receptor beta chain appears in the sequencing data of a study of glioma-infiltrating T cells after dendritic cell vaccination. Clones were read by immunoSEQ multiplex PCR, and TCRdb kept only the in-frame ones, dropping some. Of 60,000 to 70,000 clones in the sample, approximately 85% were seen once. CDR3 length: 14 amino acids. Trimming took off 0 bases at V and 0 bases at J, with 5 bases between the two ends. Germline V gene sequence: CDR1 LNHDA, CDR2 SQIVND (reference sequence). This receptor was obtained from a human donor with glioblastoma. The V and J genes are TRBV19 and TRBJ1-2, with D unresolved. The starting material was blood, obtained before dendritic cell vaccination. The CDR3: CASSIDGANYGYTF. CDR3 bases: TGTGCCAGTAGTATAGACGGTGCTAACTATGGCTACACCTTC. The complete variable domain, with remaining parts taken from reference TRBV19 and TRBJ1-2, reads DGGITQSPKYLFRKEGQNVTLSCEQNLNHDAMYWYRQDPGQGLRLIYYSQIVNDFQKGDIAEGYSVSREKKESFPLTVTSAQKNPTAFYLCASSIDGANYGYTFGSGTRLTVV.